This TCR beta chain stems from a study of cytotoxic CD8 clonotypes in ibrutinib-treated CLL. Sequencing used immunoSEQ multiplex PCR; TCRdb keeps in-frame clones, though not all of them. The table shows some 130,000 clones, with about 76% occurring only once. There are 15 residues in the CDR3. The V and J ends lost 0 bases and 6 bases respectively, with 11 bases between them. Germline CDR1 is MNHEY and CDR2 is SMNVEV (reference sequence). The J gene is TRBJ2-2, the V gene TRBV27; a weak D match, TRBD1 (5 bases). This sequence originates from a human donor with chronic lymphocytic leukemia. The material was PBMCs, obtained after 24 months of ibrutinib treatment. The CDR3 DNA sequence: TGTGCCAGCAGTTTATCCCATGGGGCGGCCGGGGAGCTGTTTTTT. It is translated as CASSLSHGAAGELFF.